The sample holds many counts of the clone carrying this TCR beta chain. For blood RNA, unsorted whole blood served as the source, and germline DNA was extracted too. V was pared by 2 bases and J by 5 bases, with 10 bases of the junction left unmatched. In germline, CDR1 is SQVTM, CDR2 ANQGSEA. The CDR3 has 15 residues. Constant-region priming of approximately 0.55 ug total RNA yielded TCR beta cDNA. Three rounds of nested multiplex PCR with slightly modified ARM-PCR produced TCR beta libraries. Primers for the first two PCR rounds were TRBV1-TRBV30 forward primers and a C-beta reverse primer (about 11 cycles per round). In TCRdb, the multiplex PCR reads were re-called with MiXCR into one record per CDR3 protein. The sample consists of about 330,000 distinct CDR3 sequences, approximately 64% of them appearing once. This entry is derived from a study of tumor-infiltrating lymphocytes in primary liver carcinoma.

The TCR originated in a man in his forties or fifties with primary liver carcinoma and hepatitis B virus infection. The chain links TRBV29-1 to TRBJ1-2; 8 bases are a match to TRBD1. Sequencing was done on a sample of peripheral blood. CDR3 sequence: CSVESQGAVGYGYTF. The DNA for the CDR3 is TGCAGCGTTGAATCCCAGGGGGCAGTCGGTTATGGCTACACCTTC.